The TCR beta chain described here comes from a study of somatic mutations in cytotoxic T cells in rheumatoid arthritis. Study-level background: Blood (roughly 33 ml EDTA) from each patient was taken right after diagnosis, before any treatment.

This clone has a handful of counts. Antigen specificity is unknown. Libraries were prepared by immunoSEQ multiplex PCR; TCRdb keeps only in-frame clonotypes and omits some of them. The sample contains about 15,000 clones, around 70% of which appear only once. The CDR3 has 14 residues. Deletions cut 7 bases from V and 3 bases from J, with 15 bases between. Germline CDR1 and CDR2: SGHVS and FNYEAQ. General study findings and limits: The clonality of CD8+ T cells was not significantly different between rheumatoid arthritis patients and age-matched healthy controls. There were about an eighth of the roughly 65 patients in whom the largest CD8+ clone exceeded 20% of CD8+ cells.

The receptor was derived from an adult with rheumatoid arthritis. The chain recombines TRBV7-6 with TRBJ1-1; D gene ambiguous. The sequencing sample was made of CD8+ T cells sorted from blood. The CDR3: CASTLTPGDTEAFF. CDR3 DNA: TGTGCCAGCACACTGACCCCCGGGGACACTGAAGCTTTCTTT.